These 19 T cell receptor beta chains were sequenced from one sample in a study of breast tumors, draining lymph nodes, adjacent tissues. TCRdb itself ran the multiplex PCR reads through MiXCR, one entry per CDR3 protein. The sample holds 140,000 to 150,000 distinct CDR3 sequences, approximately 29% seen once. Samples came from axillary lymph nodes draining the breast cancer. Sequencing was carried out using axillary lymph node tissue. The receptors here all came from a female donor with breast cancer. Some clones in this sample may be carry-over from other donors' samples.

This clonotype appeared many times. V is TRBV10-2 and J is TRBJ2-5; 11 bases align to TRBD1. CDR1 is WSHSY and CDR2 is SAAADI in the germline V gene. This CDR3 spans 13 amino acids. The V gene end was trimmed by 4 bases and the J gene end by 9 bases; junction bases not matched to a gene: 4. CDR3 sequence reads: CASSGTGGAAQYF. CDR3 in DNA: TGCGCCAGCAGTGGGACAGGGGGCGCGGCCCAGTACTTC.

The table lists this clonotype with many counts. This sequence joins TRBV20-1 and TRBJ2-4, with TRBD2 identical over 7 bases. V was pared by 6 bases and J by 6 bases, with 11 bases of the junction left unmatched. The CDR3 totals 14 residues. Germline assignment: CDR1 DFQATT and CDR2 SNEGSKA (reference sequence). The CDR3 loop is CSAGGGILGNIQYF. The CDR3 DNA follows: TGCAGTGCGGGCGGGGGAATACTGGGAAACATTCAGTACTTC.

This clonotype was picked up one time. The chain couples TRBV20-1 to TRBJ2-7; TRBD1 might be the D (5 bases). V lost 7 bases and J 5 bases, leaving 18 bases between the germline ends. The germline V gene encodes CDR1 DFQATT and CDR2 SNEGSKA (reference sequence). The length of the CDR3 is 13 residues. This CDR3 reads CSVSRTRVDEQYF. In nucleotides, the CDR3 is TGCAGTGTCTCCCGGACCAGGGTCGACGAGCAGTACTTC.

CDR3 sequence: CASSPSTRGREQYV. CDR3 in DNA: TGTGCCAGTAGCCCTAGTACACGGGGGCGCGAGCAGTACGTC. V gene TRBV14 combines with J gene TRBJ2-7; tentatively, D is TRBD1 or TRBD2 (6 bases each). CDR3 length equals 14 residues. CDR1 is SGHDN, CDR2 FVKESK, per germline.

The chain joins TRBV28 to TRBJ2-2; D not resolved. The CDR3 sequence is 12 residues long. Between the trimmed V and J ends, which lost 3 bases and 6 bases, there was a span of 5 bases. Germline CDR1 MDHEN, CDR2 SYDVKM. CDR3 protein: CASSLRPGELFF. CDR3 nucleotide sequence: TGTGCCAGCAGTTTGAGACCCGGGGAGCTGTTTTTT.

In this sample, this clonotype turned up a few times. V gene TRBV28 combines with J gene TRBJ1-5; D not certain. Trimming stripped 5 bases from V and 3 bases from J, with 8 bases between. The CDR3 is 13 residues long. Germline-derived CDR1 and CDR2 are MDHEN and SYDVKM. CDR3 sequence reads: CASSGSANQPQHF. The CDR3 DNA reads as TGTGCCAGCAGTGGGAGCGCCAATCAGCCCCAGCATTTT.

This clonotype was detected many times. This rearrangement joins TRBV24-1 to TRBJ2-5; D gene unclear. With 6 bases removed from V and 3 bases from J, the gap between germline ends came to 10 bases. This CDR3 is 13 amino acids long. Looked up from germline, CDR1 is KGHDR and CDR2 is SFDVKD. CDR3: CATSPGRKETQYF. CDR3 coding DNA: TGTGCCACCAGTCCCGGAAGAAAAGAGACCCAGTACTTC.

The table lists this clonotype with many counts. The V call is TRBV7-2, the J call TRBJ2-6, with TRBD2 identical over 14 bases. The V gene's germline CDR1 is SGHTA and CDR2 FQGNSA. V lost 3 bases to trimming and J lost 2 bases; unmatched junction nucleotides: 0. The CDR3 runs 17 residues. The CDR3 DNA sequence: TGTGCCAGCAGCTTGACTAGCGGGGGGGCTGGGGCCAACGTCCTGACTTTC. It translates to CASSLTSGGAGANVLTF.

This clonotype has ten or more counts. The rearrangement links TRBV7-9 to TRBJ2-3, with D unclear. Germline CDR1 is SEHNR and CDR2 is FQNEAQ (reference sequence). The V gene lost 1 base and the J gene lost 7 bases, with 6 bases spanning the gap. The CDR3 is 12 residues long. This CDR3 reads CASSLDHHTQYF. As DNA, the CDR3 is TGTGCCAGCAGCTTAGACCATCATACGCAGTATTTT.

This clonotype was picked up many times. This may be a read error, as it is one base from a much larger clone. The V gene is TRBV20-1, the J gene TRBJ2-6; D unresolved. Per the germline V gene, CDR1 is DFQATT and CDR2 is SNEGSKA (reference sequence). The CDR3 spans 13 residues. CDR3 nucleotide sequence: TGCAGTGCTAGATCGGACCCCACCAACGCCCTGACTTTC. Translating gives CSARSDPTNALTF.

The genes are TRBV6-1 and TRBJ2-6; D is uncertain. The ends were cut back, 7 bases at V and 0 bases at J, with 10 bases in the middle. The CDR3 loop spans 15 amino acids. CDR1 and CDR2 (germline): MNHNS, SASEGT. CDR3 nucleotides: TGTGCCAGCATAGAGGTCAACTCTGGGGCCAACGTCCTGACTTTC. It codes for CASIEVNSGANVLTF.

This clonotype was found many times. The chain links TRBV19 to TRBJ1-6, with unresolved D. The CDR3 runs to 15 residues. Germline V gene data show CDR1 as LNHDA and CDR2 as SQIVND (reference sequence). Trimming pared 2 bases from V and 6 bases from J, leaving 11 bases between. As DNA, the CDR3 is TGTGCCAGTAGTATAAATCGCTTGGCTAATTCACCCCTCCACTTT. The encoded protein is CASSINRLANSPLHF.

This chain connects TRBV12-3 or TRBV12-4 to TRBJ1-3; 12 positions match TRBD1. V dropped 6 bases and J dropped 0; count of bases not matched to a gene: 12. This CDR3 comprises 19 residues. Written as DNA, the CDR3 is TGTGCCAGCAGGGGACGGGACAGGGGGCCTCTACGCTCTGGAAACACCATATATTTT. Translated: CASRGRDRGPLRSGNTIYF.

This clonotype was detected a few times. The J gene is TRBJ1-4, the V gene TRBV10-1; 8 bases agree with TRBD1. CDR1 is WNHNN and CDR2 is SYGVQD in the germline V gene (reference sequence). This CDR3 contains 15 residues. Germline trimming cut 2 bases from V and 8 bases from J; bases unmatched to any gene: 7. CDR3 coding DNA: TGCGCCAGCAGTGAGGCCGGGACAGGAATGGAAAAACTGTTTTTT. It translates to CASSEAGTGMEKLFF.

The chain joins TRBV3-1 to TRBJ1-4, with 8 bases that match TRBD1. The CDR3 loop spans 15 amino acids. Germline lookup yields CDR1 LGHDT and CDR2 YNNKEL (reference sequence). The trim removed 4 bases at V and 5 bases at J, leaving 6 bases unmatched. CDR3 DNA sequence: TGTGCCAGCAGCCCGAGGACAGGGCTAAATGAAAAACTGTTTTTT. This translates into CASSPRTGLNEKLFF. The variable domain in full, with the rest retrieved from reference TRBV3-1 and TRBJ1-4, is DTAVSQTPKYLVTQMGNDKSIKCEQNLGHDTMYWYKQDSKKFLKIMFSYNNKELIINETVPNRFSPKSPDKAHLNLHINSLELGDSAVYFCASSPRTGLNEKLFFGSGTQLSVL.

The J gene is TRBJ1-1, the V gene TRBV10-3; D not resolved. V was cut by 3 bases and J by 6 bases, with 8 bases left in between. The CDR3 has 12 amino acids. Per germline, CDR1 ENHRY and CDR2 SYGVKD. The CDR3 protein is CAISDGESEAFF. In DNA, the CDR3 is TGTGCCATCAGTGACGGAGAATCTGAAGCTTTCTTT.

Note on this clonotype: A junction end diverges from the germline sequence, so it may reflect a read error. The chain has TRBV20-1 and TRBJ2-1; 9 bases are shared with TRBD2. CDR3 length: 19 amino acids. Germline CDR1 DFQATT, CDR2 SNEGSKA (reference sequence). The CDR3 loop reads CSARVRVAGAPNSYDEQFF. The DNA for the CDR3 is TGCAGTGCTAGAGTACGGGTAGCGGGGGCTCCCAACTCCTACGATGAGCAGTTCTTC.

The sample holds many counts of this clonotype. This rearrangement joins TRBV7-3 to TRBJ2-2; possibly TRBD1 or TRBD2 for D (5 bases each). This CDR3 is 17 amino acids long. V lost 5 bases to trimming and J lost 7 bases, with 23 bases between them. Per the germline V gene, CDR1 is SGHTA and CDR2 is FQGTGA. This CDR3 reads CASSPTLERAQGGELFF. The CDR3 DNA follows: TGTGCCAGCAGCCCAACCTTGGAGAGGGCTCAGGGCGGGGAGCTGTTTTTT.

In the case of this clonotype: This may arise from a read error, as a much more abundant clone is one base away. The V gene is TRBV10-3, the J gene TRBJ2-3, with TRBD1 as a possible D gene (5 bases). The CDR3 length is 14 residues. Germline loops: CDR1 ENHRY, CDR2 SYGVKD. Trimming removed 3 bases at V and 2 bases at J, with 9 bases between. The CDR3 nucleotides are TGTGCCATCAGTGAAGGGGCGAACACAGATACGCAGTATTTT. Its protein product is CAISEGANTDTQYF.